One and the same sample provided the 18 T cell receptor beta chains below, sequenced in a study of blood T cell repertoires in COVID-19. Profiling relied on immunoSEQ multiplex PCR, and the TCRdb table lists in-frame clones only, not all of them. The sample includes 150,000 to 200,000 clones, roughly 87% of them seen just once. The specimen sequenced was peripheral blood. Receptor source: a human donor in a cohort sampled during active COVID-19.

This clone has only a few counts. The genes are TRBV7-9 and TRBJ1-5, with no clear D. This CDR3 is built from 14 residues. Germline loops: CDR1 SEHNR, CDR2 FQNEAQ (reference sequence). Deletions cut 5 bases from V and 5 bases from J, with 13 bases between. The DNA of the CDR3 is TGTGCCAGCAGCCCTACAGCACCCGATCAGCCCCAGCATTTT. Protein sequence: CASSPTAPDQPQHF.

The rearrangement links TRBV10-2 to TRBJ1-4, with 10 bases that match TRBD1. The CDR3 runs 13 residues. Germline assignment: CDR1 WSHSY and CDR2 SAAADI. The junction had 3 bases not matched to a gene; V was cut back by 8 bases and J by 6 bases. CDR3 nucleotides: TGCGCCAGCCGACAGGGGGCGGATGAAAAACTGTTTTTT. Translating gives CASRQGADEKLFF.

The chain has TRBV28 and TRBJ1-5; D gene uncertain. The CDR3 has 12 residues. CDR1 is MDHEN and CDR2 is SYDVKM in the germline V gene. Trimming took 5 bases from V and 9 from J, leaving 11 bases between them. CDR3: CASSAGVLPQHF. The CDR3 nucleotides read TGTGCCAGCAGTGCGGGCGTTTTGCCCCAGCATTTT. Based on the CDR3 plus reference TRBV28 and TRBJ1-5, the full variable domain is DVKVTQSSRYLVKRTGEKVFLECVQDMDHENMFWYRQDPGLGLRLIYFSYDVKMKEKGDIPEGYSVSREKKERFSLILESASTNQTSMYLCASSAGVLPQHFGDGTRLSIL.

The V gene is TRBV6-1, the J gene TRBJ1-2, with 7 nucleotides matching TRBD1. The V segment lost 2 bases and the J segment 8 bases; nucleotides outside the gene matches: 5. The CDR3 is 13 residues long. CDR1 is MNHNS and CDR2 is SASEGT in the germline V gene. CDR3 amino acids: CASSEKGAWGYTF. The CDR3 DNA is TGTGCCAGCAGTGAAAAGGGGGCATGGGGCTACACCTTC.

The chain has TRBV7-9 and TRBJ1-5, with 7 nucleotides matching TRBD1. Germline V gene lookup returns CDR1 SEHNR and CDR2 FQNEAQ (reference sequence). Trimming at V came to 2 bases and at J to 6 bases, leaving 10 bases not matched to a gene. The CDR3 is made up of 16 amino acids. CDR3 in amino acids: CASSLFGRQGSQPQHF. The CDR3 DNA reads TGTGCCAGCAGCTTATTCGGGAGACAGGGAAGTCAGCCCCAGCATTTT.

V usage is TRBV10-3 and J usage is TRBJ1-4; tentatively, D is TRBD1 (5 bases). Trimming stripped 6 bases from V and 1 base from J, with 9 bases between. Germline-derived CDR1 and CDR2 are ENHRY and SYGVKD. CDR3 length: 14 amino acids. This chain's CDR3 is CAIRQEGTNEKLFF. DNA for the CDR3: TGTGCCATCAGACAGGAAGGAACTAATGAAAAACTGTTTTTT.

The CDR3 nucleotides are TGTGCCATCAGTGAGGGACAGGGATTGTACGAGCAGTACTTC. This gives the protein CAISEGQGLYEQYF. The chain uses TRBV10-3 and TRBJ2-7, with 8 positions matching TRBD1. Germline trimming cut 2 bases from V and 4 bases from J; bases unmatched to any gene: 4. From germline, CDR1 is ENHRY and CDR2 SYGVKD. CDR3 length: 14 residues.

The CDR3 loop reads CASSQVPAGGDEQFF. Written as DNA, the CDR3 is TGCGCCAGCAGCCAAGTGCCAGCGGGAGGCGATGAGCAGTTCTTC. The chain uses TRBV4-1 and TRBJ2-1, with 9 bases matching TRBD2. The germline V gene encodes CDR1 MGHRA and CDR2 YSYEKL. This CDR3 comprises 15 residues. V lost 1 base and J lost 8; bases outside the gene matches: 6.

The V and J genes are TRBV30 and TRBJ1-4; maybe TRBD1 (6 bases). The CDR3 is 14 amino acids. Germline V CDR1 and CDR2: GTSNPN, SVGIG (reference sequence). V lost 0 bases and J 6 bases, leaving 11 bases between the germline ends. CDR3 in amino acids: CAWSVQDRHEKLFF. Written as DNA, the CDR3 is TGTGCCTGGAGTGTACAGGACAGACATGAAAAACTGTTTTTT.

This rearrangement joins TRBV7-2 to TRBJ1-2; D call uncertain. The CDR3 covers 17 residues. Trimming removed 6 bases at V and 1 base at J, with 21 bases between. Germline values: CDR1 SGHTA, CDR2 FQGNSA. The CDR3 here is CASRQTFWESYNYGYTF. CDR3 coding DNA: TGTGCCAGCAGGCAAACCTTCTGGGAGTCGTATAACTATGGCTACACCTTC.

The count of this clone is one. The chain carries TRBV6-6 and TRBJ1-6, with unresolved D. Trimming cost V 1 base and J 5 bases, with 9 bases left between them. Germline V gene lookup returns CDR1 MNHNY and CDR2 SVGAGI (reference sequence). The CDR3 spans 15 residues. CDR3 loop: CASSYLEGNNSPLHF. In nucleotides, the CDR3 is TGTGCCAGCAGTTACTTGGAGGGTAATAATTCACCCCTCCACTTT.

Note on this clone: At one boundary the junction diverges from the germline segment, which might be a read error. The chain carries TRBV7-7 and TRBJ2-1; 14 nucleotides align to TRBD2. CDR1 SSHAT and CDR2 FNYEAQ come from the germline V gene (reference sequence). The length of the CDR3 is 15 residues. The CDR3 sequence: CASSPRLAGGGEQFF. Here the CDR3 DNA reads TGTGCTAGCAGCCCACGACTAGCGGGAGGGGGGGAGCAGTTCTTC.

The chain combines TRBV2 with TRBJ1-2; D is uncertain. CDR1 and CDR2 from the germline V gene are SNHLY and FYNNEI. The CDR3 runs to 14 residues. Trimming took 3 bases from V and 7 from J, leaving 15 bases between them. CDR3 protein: CASSDGDGLRGYTF. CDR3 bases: TGTGCCAGCAGTGACGGGGATGGGTTGCGTGGCTACACCTTC. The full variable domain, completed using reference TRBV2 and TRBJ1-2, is EPEVTQTPSHQVTQMGQEVILRCVPISNHLYFYWYRQILGQKVEFLVSFYNNEISEKSEIFDDQFSVERPDGSNFTLKIRSTKLEDSAMYFCASSDGDGLRGYTFGSGTRLTVV.

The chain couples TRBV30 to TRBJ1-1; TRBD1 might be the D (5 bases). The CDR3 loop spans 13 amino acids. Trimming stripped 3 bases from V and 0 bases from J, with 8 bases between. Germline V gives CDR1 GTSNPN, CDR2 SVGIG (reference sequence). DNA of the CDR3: TGTGCCTGGAGCCGGACACTGAACACTGAAGCTTTCTTT. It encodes CAWSRTLNTEAFF.

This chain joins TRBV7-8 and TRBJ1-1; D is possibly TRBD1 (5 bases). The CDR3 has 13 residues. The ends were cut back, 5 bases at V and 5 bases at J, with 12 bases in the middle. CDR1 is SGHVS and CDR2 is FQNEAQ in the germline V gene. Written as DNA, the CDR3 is TGTGCCAGCAGCCCCCGACAGAAAACTGAAGCTTTCTTT. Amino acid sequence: CASSPRQKTEAFF.

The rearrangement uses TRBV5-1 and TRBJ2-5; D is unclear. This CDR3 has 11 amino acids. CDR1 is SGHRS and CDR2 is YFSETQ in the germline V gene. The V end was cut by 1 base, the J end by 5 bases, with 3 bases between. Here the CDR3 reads CASSLSETQYF. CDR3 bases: TGCGCCAGCAGCTTGTCGGAGACCCAGTACTTC.

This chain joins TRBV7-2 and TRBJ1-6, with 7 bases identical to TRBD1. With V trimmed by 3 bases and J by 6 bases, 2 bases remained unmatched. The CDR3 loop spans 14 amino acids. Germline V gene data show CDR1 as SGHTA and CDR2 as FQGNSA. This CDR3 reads CASSFGQVNSPLHF. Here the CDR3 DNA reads TGTGCCAGCAGCTTCGGACAGGTTAATTCACCCCTCCACTTT.

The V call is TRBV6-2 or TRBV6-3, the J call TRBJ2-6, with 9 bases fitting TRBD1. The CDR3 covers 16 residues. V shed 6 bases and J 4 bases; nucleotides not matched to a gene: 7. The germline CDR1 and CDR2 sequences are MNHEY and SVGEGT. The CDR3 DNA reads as TGTGCCAGCAGCCCCAGGACAGGGGTCGGGGCCAACGTCCTGACTTTC. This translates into CASSPRTGVGANVLTF.